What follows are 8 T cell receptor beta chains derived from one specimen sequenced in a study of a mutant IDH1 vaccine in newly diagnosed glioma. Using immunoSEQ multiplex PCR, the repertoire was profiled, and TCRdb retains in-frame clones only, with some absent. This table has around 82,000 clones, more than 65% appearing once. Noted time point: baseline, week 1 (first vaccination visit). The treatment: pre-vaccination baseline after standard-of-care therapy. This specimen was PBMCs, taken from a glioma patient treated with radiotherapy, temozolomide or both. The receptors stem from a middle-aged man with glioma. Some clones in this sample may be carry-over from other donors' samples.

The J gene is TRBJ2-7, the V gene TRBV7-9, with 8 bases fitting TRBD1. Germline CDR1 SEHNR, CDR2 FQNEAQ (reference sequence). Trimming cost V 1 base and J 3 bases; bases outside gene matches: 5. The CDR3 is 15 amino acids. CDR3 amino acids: CASSLDPGTGYEQYF. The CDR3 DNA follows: TGTGCCAGCAGCTTAGACCCAGGGACAGGCTACGAGCAGTACTTC.

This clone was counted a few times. This chain's CDR3 is CSATGQGWNQPQHF. The CDR3 bases are TGCAGCGCCACCGGACAGGGGTGGAATCAGCCCCAGCATTTT. The rearrangement links TRBV29-1 to TRBJ1-5, with 9 bases lining up with TRBD1. CDR3 length: 14 amino acids. Germline CDR1 reads SQVTM; CDR2 reads ANQGSEA. V lost 7 bases, J lost 4 bases, and 8 bases stayed unmatched.

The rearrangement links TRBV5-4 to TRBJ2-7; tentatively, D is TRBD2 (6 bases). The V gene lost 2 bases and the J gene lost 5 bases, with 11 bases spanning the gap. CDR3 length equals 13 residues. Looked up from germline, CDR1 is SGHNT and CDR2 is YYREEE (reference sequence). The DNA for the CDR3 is TGTGCCAGCAGCTTTGGGGGGAATGACGAGCAGTACTTC. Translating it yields CASSFGGNDEQYF.

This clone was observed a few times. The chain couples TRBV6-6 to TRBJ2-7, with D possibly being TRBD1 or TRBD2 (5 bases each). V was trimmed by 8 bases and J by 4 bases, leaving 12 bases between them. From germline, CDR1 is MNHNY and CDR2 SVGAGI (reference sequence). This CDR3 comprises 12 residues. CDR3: CASGGSGYEQYF. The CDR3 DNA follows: TGTGCCAGCGGGGGATCAGGTTACGAGCAGTACTTC.

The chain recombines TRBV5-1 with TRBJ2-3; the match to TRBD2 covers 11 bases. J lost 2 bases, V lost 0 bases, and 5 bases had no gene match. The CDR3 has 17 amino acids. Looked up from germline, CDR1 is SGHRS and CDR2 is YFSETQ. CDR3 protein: CASSLALAGGSTDTQYF. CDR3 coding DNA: TGCGCCAGCAGCTTGGCCCTAGCGGGGGGATCCACAGATACGCAGTATTTT.

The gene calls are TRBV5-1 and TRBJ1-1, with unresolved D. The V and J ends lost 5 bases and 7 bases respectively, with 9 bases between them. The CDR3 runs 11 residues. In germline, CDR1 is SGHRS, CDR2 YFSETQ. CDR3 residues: CASSSHYEAFF. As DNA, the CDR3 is TGCGCCAGCAGTTCACATTATGAAGCTTTCTTT.

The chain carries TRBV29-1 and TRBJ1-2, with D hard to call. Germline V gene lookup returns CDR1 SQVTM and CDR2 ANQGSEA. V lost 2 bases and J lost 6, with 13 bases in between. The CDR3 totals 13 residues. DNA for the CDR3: TGCAGCGTTGAAAGAGACGGCCTTAATGGCTACACCTTC. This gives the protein CSVERDGLNGYTF.

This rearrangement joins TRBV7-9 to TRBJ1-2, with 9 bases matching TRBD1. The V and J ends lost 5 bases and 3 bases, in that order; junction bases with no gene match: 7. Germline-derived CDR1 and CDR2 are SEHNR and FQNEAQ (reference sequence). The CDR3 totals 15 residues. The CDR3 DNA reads TGTGCCAGCAGCCCCGGACAGGGGCTCGACTATGGCTACACCTTC. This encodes CASSPGQGLDYGYTF.